These 18 T cell receptor beta chains share one sample of origin, sequenced in a study of OX40 agonist ivuxolimab in advanced cancers. Repertoires were generated with immunoSEQ multiplex PCR, while TCRdb's copy carries only in-frame clones and drops some. The sample holds approximately 90,000 clones, 89% seen once. Sequenced material: CD4+ or CD8+ T cells sorted from blood, taken in a trial of the OX40 agonist ivuxolimab. These receptor sequences come from an adult with an advanced solid tumor such as melanoma, head and neck, liver or kidney cancer.

This clone was counted a single time. The chain employs TRBV2 and TRBJ1-2; no reliable D call. The CDR3 is made up of 15 amino acids. V was pared by 2 bases and J by 4 bases, with 14 bases between. Germline CDR1 reads SNHLY; CDR2 reads FYNNEI. The CDR3 here is CASSERLSRLYGYTF. The DNA for the CDR3 is TGTGCCAGCAGTGAACGGCTCAGCAGACTCTATGGCTACACCTTC.

The V call is TRBV6-5, the J call TRBJ1-3; TRBD1 matches at 7 bases. The CDR3 covers 14 residues. Germline V gene data show CDR1 as MNHEY and CDR2 as SVGAGI. Unmatched junction bases numbered 7, after V lost 7 bases and J lost 4 bases. The CDR3 sequence is CASTPTGPGNTIYF. CDR3 DNA: TGTGCCAGCACCCCGACAGGGCCAGGAAACACCATATATTTT.

This chain joins TRBV18 and TRBJ2-1, with a weak D call TRBD1 (6 bases). There are 13 residues in the CDR3. The germline V gene encodes CDR1 KGHSH and CDR2 LQKENI. V shed 6 bases and J shed 5 bases, with 11 bases lying between them. The CDR3 reads CASSPDRNNEQFF. As DNA, the CDR3 is TGTGCCAGCTCCCCCGACAGGAACAATGAGCAGTTCTTC.

The chain uses TRBV5-8 and TRBJ2-1; 8 positions match TRBD1. The CDR3 spans 13 residues. The V gene end was trimmed by 3 bases and the J gene end by 7 bases; junction bases not matched to a gene: 3. In germline, CDR1 is SGHTS, CDR2 YDEGEE. CDR3 in DNA: TGTGCCAGCAGCTGGGACAGGCGGAATGAGCAGTTCTTC. Its translation is CASSWDRRNEQFF. The full variable domain, its missing parts supplied by reference TRBV5-8 and TRBJ2-1, is EAGVTQSPTHLIKTRGQQATLRCSPISGHTSVYWYQQALGLGLQFLLWYDEGEERNRGNFPPRFSGRQFPNYSSELNVNALELEDSALYLCASSWDRRNEQFFGPGTRLTVL.

The rearrangement joins TRBV6-6 to TRBJ2-7, with D perhaps given as TRBD1 or TRBD2 (5 bases each). The CDR3 runs 13 residues. Germline V gene lookup returns CDR1 MNHNY and CDR2 SVGAGI (reference sequence). The V gene lost 8 bases and the J gene lost 0 bases, with 11 bases spanning the gap. This CDR3 is CASGTGHSYEQYF. Here the CDR3 DNA reads TGTGCCAGCGGGACGGGCCACTCCTACGAGCAGTACTTC.

Here the CDR3 DNA reads TGCGCCAGCAGCCCCTACCCAGGGGTGTCACCCCTCCACTTT. It yields the protein CASSPYPGVSPLHF. The V gene is TRBV5-1, the J gene TRBJ1-6; weak D call: TRBD1 (6 bases). Germline CDR1 is SGHRS and CDR2 is YFSETQ. Between the trimmed V and J ends, which lost 4 bases and 10 bases, there was a span of 15 bases. The CDR3 is made up of 14 amino acids.

This clone was observed once. This chain joins TRBV30 and TRBJ1-5, with D possibly matching TRBD1 (5 bases). Trimming removed 2 bases from V and 7 bases from J, with 12 bases in between. The CDR3 contains 13 residues. Germline loops: CDR1 GTSNPN, CDR2 SVGIG (reference sequence). As DNA, the CDR3 is TGTGCCTGGAGTCCTCGGGGGGAGCAGCCCCAGCATTTT. Residues: CAWSPRGEQPQHF.

The chain uses TRBV6-5 and TRBJ1-2, with 9 positions matching TRBD1. Germline V gives CDR1 MNHEY, CDR2 SVGAGI. The CDR3 runs to 13 residues. Unmatched junction bases numbered 6, after V lost 7 bases and J lost 6 bases. This CDR3 reads CASTRGTGNGYTF. The CDR3 DNA is TGTGCCAGCACCAGGGGGACAGGGAATGGCTACACCTTC.

This clone has only a few counts. The chain recombines TRBV9 with TRBJ1-6, with TRBD1 matching over 9 bases. The ends lost 2 bases at V and 7 bases at J; junction bases unmatched: 7. CDR1 SGDLS and CDR2 YYNGEE come from the germline V gene. This CDR3 has 16 amino acids. The CDR3 DNA reads as TGTGCCAGCAGCGTCTCAACAGGGGGCAGGAATTCACCCCTCCACTTT. This translates into CASSVSTGGRNSPLHF.

The chain uses TRBV5-1 and TRBJ2-1; 11 bases agree with TRBD2. This CDR3 spans 16 amino acids. CDR1 and CDR2 from the germline V gene are SGHRS and YFSETQ. V trimming: 3 bases; J trimming: 3 bases; junction bases outside the gene matches: 5. CDR3 sequence: CASSSGTSGHYNEQFF. In DNA form, the CDR3 reads TGCGCCAGCAGCTCGGGGACTAGCGGCCACTACAATGAGCAGTTCTTC. The entire variable domain, with the rest obtained from reference TRBV5-1 and TRBJ2-1, is as follows: KAGVTQTPRYLIKTRGQQVTLSCSPISGHRSVSWYQQTPGQGLQFLFEYFSETQRNKGNFPGRFSGRQFSNSRSEMNVSTLELGDSALYLCASSSGTSGHYNEQFFGPGTRLTVL.

The V and J genes are TRBV29-1 and TRBJ2-5; D remains ambiguous. Trimming removed 6 bases at V and 2 bases at J, with 10 bases between. Looked up from germline, CDR1 is SQVTM and CDR2 is ANQGSEA. CDR3 length: 12 residues. The CDR3 sequence is CSVGPEQETQYF. The CDR3 DNA is TGCAGCGTCGGGCCCGAGCAAGAGACCCAGTACTTC.

V gene TRBV30 combines with J gene TRBJ2-7; TRBD1 or TRBD2 may be the D gene (6 bases each). Trimming shortened V by 5 bases and J by 2 bases, and 37 bases separated the two germline ends. The CDR3 totals 21 residues. Germline assignment: CDR1 GTSNPN and CDR2 SVGIG (reference sequence). As DNA, the CDR3 is TGTGCCTGGGCGATAGGACTAAGGATTCAGGGGCGGGCCTCTCAAACCTACGAGCAGTACTTC. Its translation is CAWAIGLRIQGRASQTYEQYF.

This clone was seen a few times. The rearrangement joins TRBV28 to TRBJ1-2; D unclear. Looked up from germline, CDR1 is MDHEN and CDR2 is SYDVKM. The CDR3 loop spans 20 amino acids. The ends were cut back, 6 bases at V and 0 bases at J, with 29 bases in the middle. DNA for the CDR3: TGTGCCAGCAGGTACATGGTTTTTTTGAGTGTAGGGAGAGCTAACTATGGCTACACCTTC. Its protein is CASRYMVFLSVGRANYGYTF.

The CDR3 spells CAWSFRAHGGYTF. Here the CDR3 DNA reads TGTGCCTGGAGTTTTAGGGCCCACGGCGGCTACACCTTC. The chain links TRBV30 to TRBJ1-2; D not resolved. The V and J ends lost 2 bases and 8 bases respectively, with 15 bases between them. The CDR3 has 13 amino acids. The germline V gene encodes CDR1 GTSNPN and CDR2 SVGIG (reference sequence).

The rearrangement links TRBV9 to TRBJ1-2; perhaps TRBD1 as D (5 bases). V shed 3 bases and J shed 0 bases, with 21 bases lying between them. Germline V CDR1 and CDR2: SGDLS, YYNGEE. The CDR3 covers 18 residues. The CDR3 sequence is CASSAPRDSPFTNYGYTF. CDR3 sequence (DNA): TGTGCCAGCAGCGCACCGCGAGACAGTCCATTTACTAACTATGGCTACACCTTC.

The chain is built from TRBV9 and TRBJ2-5; possibly TRBD2 for D (5 bases). V lost 3 bases and J 1 base, leaving 22 bases between the germline ends. Germline V gives CDR1 SGDLS, CDR2 YYNGEE. CDR3 length equals 18 residues. Written as DNA, the CDR3 is TGTGCCAGCAGCGCGACCGTTGATACCGGGATTCCCCAAGAGACCCAGTACTTC. Residues: CASSATVDTGIPQETQYF.

V gene TRBV7-2 combines with J gene TRBJ1-1; D is uncertain. Germline values: CDR1 SGHTA, CDR2 FQGNSA. V dropped 6 bases and J dropped 0 bases, with 11 bases sitting between them. The CDR3 has 14 amino acids. The CDR3 loop is CASRPGFLNTEAFF. The CDR3 DNA reads as TGTGCCAGCAGGCCCGGGTTTTTGAACACTGAAGCTTTCTTT.

The rearrangement joins TRBV30 to TRBJ2-1; maybe TRBD1 (6 bases). There are 12 residues in the CDR3. Germline CDR1 reads GTSNPN; CDR2 reads SVGIG (reference sequence). The V end was cut by 3 bases, the J end by 4 bases, with 7 bases between. The CDR3 sequence: CAWSGQYNEQFF. The CDR3 region has the DNA TGTGCCTGGAGCGGACAGTACAATGAGCAGTTCTTC.